This TCR beta chain stems from a study of Graves' ophthalmopathy and Graves' hyperthyroidism. The study's findings and limits: A classifier, a 13-signature model, separated ophthalmopathy from stable hyperthyroidism with roughly 90% sensitivity and approximately 81% specificity.

This clonotype was seen at least ten times. Its antigen is not identified. Amplified TCR beta CDR3 regions were obtained using RNA transcripts as template. HTBI primers were used in a first-round RT-PCR, which preceded a second-round multiplex PCR. In TCRdb, the multiplex PCR reads were re-called with MiXCR into one record per CDR3 protein. The table includes just over 600,000 distinct CDR3 sequences, about 20% detected once. Trimming pared 2 bases from V and 0 bases from J, leaving 10 bases between. The germline V gene encodes CDR1 MNHEY and CDR2 SMNVEV (reference sequence). The CDR3 has 15 residues. The receptor's source is a woman aged 18-29 years with stable Graves' hyperthyroidism. Some clones in this sample may be carry-over from other donors' samples. This chain joins TRBV27 and TRBJ1-1; maybe TRBD1 (6 bases). The sequencing sample was made of peripheral blood. The CDR3 here is CASSLKGDMNTEAFF. CDR3 nucleotides: TGTGCCAGCAGTTTAAAGGGGGACATGAACACTGAAGCTTTCTTT.